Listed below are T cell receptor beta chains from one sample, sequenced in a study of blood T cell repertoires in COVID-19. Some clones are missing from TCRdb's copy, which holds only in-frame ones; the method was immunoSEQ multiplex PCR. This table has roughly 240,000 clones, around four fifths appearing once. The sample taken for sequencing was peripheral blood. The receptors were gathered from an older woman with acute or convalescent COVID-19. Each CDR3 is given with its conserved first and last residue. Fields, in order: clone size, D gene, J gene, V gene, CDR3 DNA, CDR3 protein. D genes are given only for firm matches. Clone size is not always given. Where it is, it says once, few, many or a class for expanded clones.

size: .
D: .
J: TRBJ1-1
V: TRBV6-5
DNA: TGTGCCAGCACATGGCTTTTCACTGAAGCTTTCTTT
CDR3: CASTWLFTEAFF

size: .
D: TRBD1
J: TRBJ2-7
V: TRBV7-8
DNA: TGTGCCAGCAGCCTTTCCGGGACAGGGGGCGACTACGAGCAGTACTTC
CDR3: CASSLSGTGGDYEQYF

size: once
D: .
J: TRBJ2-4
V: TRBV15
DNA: TGTGCCACCAGCAGTTGGGACACCCTAGCCAAAAACATTCAGTACTTC
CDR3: CATSSWDTLAKNIQYF

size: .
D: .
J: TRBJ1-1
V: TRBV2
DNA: TGTGCCGGGTCGACACAAGGATACACTGAAGCTTTCTTT
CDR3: CAGSTQGYTEAFF

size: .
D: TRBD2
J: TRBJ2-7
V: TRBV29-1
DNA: TGCAGCGTTGCGGGGGCGACTAGCGGGGCTCCTATCTACGAGCAGTACTTC
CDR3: CSVAGATSGAPIYEQYF

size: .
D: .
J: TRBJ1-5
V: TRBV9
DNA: TGTGCCAGCAGCCCCGACGGGGGGGGGCATTTTTCGGGTCAGCCCCAGCATTTT
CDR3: CASSPDGGGHFSGQPQHF

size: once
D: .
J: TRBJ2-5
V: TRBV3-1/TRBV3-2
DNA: TGTGCCAGCAGCCAAGGGGGCTTGGAGACCCAGTACTTC
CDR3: CASSQGGLETQYF

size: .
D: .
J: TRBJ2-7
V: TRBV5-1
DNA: TGCGCCAGCAGCCCGGGATCACACTACGAGCAGTACTTC
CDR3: CASSPGSHYEQYF

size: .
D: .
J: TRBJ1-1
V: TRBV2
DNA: TGTGCCAGCAATGGAGATTTCACTGAAGCTTTCTTT
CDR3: CASNGDFTEAFF

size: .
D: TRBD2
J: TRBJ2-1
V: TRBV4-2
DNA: TGTGCCAGCAGCCAAGTATCACTAGCGCCCTACAATGAGCAGTTCTTC
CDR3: CASSQVSLAPYNEQFF

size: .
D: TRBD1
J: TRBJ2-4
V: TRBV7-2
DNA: TGTGCCAGCAGCCCCATAATGCCAATGGCAGGGGGCACCCAGTACTTC
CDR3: CASSPIMPMAGGTQYF

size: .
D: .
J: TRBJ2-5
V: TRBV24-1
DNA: TGTGCCACCAGTGACCCGACAACTAGGTACCAAGAGACCCAGTACTTC
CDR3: CATSDPTTRYQETQYF

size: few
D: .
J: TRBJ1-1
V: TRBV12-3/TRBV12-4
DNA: TGTGCCAGCACCGAGGGACAGAACACTGAAGCTTTCTTT
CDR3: CASTEGQNTEAFF

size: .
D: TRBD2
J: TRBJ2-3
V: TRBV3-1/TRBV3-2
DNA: TGTGCCAGCACTCTTCTAGCGGGGGGGCGGGGCACAGATACGCAGTATTTT
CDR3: CASTLLAGGRGTDTQYF

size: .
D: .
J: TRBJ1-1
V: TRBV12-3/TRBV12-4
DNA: TGTGCCAGCAGTTTTGACAGCAGGGTGAAAGCTTTCTTT
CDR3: CASSFDSRVKAFF

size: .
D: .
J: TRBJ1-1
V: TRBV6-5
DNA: TGTGCCAGCAGTTACTCTTCCCGGTTGAACACTGAAGCTTTCTTT
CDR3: CASSYSSRLNTEAFF

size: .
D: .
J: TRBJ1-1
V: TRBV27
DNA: TGTGCCAGCAGCCCAATGGGGGGGTACACTGAAGCTTTCTTT
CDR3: CASSPMGGYTEAFF

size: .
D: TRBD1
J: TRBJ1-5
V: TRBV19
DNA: TGTGCCAGTAGAGAAGGGGACAGGGCAGGCAATCAGCCCCAGCATTTT
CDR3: CASREGDRAGNQPQHF

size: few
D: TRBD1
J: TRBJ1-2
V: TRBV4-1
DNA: TGCGCCAGCAGCCAAGGGGGGGACAGGGTCTATGGCTACACCTTC
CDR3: CASSQGGDRVYGYTF

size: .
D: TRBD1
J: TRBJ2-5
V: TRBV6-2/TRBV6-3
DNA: TGTGCCAGCAGCGCCGGGACAGGGCACCAAGAGACCCAGTACTTC
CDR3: CASSAGTGHQETQYF

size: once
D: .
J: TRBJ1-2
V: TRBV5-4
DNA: TGTGCCAGCAGCTTGAACAACGACTATGGCTACACCTTC
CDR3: CASSLNNDYGYTF

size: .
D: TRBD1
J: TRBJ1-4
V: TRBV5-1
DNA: TGCGCCAGCAGCCCACAGGGGTATACTAATGAAAAACTGTTTTTT
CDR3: CASSPQGYTNEKLFF

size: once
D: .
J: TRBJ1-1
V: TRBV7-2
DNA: TGTGCCAGCAGCACAACAGGGATGGCTTTCTTT
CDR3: CASSTTGMAFF

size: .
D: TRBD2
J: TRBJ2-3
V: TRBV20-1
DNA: TGCAGTGCTAGTGGTCTTAGCGGGCGCCTCACAGATACGCAGTATTTT
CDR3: CSASGLSGRLTDTQYF

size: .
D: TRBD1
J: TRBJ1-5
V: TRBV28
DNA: TGTGCCAGCTTCGGAGGGGGCGGCAATCAGCCCCAGCATTTT
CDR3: CASFGGGGNQPQHF

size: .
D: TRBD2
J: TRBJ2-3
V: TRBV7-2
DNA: TGTGCCAGCAGCCAACAAACGACTAGCCCCACAGATACGCAGTATTTT
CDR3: CASSQQTTSPTDTQYF

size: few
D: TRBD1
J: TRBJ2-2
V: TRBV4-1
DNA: TGCGCCAGCAGCCAAACCGGGACAGGGTCCGGCACCGGGGAGCTGTTTTTT
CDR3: CASSQTGTGSGTGELFF

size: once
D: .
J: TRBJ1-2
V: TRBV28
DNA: TGTGCCAGCAGTTCCGGGGAGGATGGCTACACCTTC
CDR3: CASSSGEDGYTF

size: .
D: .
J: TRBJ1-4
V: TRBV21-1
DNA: TGTGCCAGCAGCAAAAAGGGGAAGGTAACTAATGAAAAACTGTTTTTT
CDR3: CASSKKGKVTNEKLFF